These T cell receptor beta chains were read from a single sample in a study of OX40 agonist ivuxolimab in advanced cancers. TCRdb's table, derived via immunoSEQ multiplex PCR, lists solely in-frame clones and lacks some. Counted here are 65,000 to 70,000 clones, 65% to 85% occurring once; the ten biggest clones make up under 13%. This specimen consisted of CD4+ or CD8+ T cells sorted from blood, obtained in a trial of the OX40 agonist ivuxolimab. The receptors were sampled from an adult with an advanced solid tumor such as melanoma, head and neck, liver or kidney cancer. Each CDR3 is given with its conserved first and last residue. D genes are given only for firm matches.

j_call | v_call | d_call | cdr3_nt | cdr3_aa
TRBJ2-7 | TRBV7-2 | TRBD2 | TGTGCCAGCAGCTCGCCTCTAGCGGGAGGGCCGGGCGAGCAGTACTTC | CASSSPLAGGPGEQYF
TRBJ2-2 | TRBV15 | . | TGTGCCACCAGCAGGGATTGGGGAAAGGAGCTGTTTTTT | CATSRDWGKELFF
TRBJ2-7 | TRBV5-8 | . | TGTGCCAGCAGCTTAGTGGTGGGCTACGAGCAGTACTTC | CASSLVVGYEQYF
TRBJ1-3 | TRBV9 | . | TGTGCCAGCAGCCCTGGAAACACCATATATTTT | CASSPGNTIYF
TRBJ2-7 | TRBV30 | TRBD1 | TGTGCCTGGAGTCGGACAGGGGGCGCCGAGCAGTACTTC | CAWSRTGGAEQYF
TRBJ2-3 | TRBV5-1 | . | TGCGCCAGCAGCTTGGTGGGAGGGGGCGCAGATACGCAGTATTTT | CASSLVGGGADTQYF
TRBJ2-4 | TRBV18 | . | TGTGCCAGCTCACTGGCGGGTAACGGAGACATTCAGTACTTC | CASSLAGNGDIQYF
TRBJ1-2 | TRBV20-1 | . | TGCAGTGCTGGGGGGGACTATGGCTACACCTTC | CSAGGDYGYTF
TRBJ2-5 | TRBV7-2 | TRBD2 | TGTGCCAGCAGCCGGGTTGGGACTAGCGGGAGTGGAGAGACCCAGTACTTC | CASSRVGTSGSGETQYF
TRBJ2-5 | TRBV30 | . | TGTGCCTGGAGTGTCCCCGGGGCCCAAGAGACCCAGTACTTC | CAWSVPGAQETQYF
TRBJ2-7 | TRBV5-1 | TRBD2 | TGCGCCAGCAGCTTTAGCGGACTAGCGGGCCAAGGGGAGCAGTACTTC | CASSFSGLAGQGEQYF
TRBJ2-6 | TRBV5-1 | TRBD1 | TGCGCCAGCAGCCCGACAGGGGGGGGCTCTGGGGCCAACGTCCTGACTTTC | CASSPTGGGSGANVLTF
TRBJ2-3 | TRBV6-5 | . | TGTGCCAGCAGTTACTCGTATGAGAGCACAGATACGCAGTATTTT | CASSYSYESTDTQYF
TRBJ1-1 | TRBV28 | . | TGTGCCAGCAGAATTAGAGAGGGGATGAACACTGAAGCTTTCTTT | CASRIREGMNTEAFF
TRBJ2-2 | TRBV11-1 | . | TGTGCCAGCAGCCCGGGACTGGAGTCCCGGGAGCTGTTTTTT | CASSPGLESRELFF
TRBJ1-5 | TRBV5-1 | TRBD1 | TGCGCCAGCAGCTTACAACCCATCCAGGGGGAAAATCAGCCCCAGCATTTT | CASSLQPIQGENQPQHF
TRBJ2-3 | TRBV7-2 | . | TGTGCCAGCAGCTTAGTAGTCCGGGATACGCAGTATTTT | CASSLVVRDTQYF
TRBJ2-1 | TRBV7-3 | . | TGTGCCAGCAGCTTAACGGCTACAGGGAGACAGTTCTTC | CASSLTATGRQFF
TRBJ1-4 | TRBV28 | . | TGTGCCAGCAGTCCATACATGGCAACTAATGAAAAACTGTTTTTT | CASSPYMATNEKLFF
TRBJ2-7 | TRBV10-3 | TRBD2 | TGTGCCATCAGTGGATCCGGGGGACTAGCGGAATCCAGGGGGGAGCAGTACTTC | CAISGSGGLAESRGEQYF
TRBJ2-1 | TRBV6-5 | . | TGTGCCAGCAGTTACTTAGCGGAGACCTACAATGAGCAGTTCTTC | CASSYLAETYNEQFF
TRBJ2-5 | TRBV19 | . | TGTGCCAGTAGTTCGGGGAGGCAGACCCAGTACTTC | CASSSGRQTQYF
TRBJ1-2 | TRBV2 | . | TGTGCCAGCAGTGAAAGGGGACCGAACTATGGCTACACCTTC | CASSERGPNYGYTF
TRBJ1-1 | TRBV7-2 | . | TGTGCCAGCAGCTTCCTGATGAACACTGAAGCTTTCTTT | CASSFLMNTEAFF
TRBJ2-5 | TRBV27 | . | TGTGCCAGCAGTTTCGGCCATGGCCGGGAGACCCAGTACTTC | CASSFGHGRETQYF
TRBJ2-2 | TRBV7-9 | TRBD1 | TGTGCCAGCAGCTTCTGGGGGACAGGGGACACCGGGGAGCTGTTTTTT | CASSFWGTGDTGELFF
TRBJ1-5 | TRBV5-4 | . | TGTGCCAGCAGCCAAGATTATACGGTCGGCGGCAATCAGCCCCAGCATTTT | CASSQDYTVGGNQPQHF
TRBJ2-7 | TRBV4-2 | TRBD2 | TGTGCCAGCAGCCAGACCATTAGCGGGAGAGATGCCGACGAGCAGTACTTC | CASSQTISGRDADEQYF
TRBJ2-7 | TRBV10-3 | . | TGTGCCATCAGTGAGTCTTTATTGGGGCAGAAACCCTACGAGCAGTACTTC | CAISESLLGQKPYEQYF
TRBJ2-7 | TRBV15 | . | TGTGCCACCAGCAGGGAGGTCTCAGGGCGGCGCTCCTACGAGCAGTACTTC | CATSREVSGRRSYEQYF
TRBJ1-3 | TRBV18 | TRBD1 | TGTGCCAGCTCACCAGTCGGGGCAGGGGGCAGTTCAAACACCATATATTTT | CASSPVGAGGSSNTIYF
TRBJ2-5 | TRBV5-1 | . | TGCGCCAGCAGACCCGGGACCGAAAAGACCCAGTACTTC | CASRPGTEKTQYF
TRBJ1-4 | TRBV30 | . | TGTGCCTGGAGTCGGGACTCCGGAGGTGGTGAAAAACTGTTTTTT | CAWSRDSGGGEKLFF
TRBJ2-3 | TRBV5-6 | . | TGTGCCAGCAGCTTGGCCGGGACTCGATATTCTAGCACAGATACGCAGTATTTT | CASSLAGTRYSSTDTQYF
TRBJ2-3 | TRBV2 | TRBD2 | TGTGCCAGCAGTGTTTCTAGCGGGGGAGATACGCAGTATTTT | CASSVSSGGDTQYF